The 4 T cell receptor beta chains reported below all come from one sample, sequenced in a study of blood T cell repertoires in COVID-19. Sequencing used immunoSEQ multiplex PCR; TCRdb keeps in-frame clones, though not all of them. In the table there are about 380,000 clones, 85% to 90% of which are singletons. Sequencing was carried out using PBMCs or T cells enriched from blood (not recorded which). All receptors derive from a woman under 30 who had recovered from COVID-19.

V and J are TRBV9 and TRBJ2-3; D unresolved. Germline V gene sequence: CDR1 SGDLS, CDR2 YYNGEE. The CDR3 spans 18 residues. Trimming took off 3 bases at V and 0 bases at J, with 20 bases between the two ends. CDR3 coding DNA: TGTGCCAGCAGCGCCCGCCTTGACTTTCTAACTAGCACAGATACGCAGTATTTT. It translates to CASSARLDFLTSTDTQYF.

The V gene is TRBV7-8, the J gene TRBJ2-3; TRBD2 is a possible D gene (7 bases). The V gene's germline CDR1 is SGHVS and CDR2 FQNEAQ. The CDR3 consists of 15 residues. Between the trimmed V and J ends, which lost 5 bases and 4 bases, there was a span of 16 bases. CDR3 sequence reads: CASSHGGGAADTQYF. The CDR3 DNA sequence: TGTGCCAGCAGCCACGGCGGGGGCGCAGCAGATACGCAGTATTTT.

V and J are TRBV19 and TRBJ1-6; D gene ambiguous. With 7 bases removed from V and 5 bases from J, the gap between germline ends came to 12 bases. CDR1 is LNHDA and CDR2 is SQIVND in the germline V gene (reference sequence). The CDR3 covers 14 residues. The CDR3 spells CASMEGPDNSPLHF. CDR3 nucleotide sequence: TGTGCCAGTATGGAGGGTCCTGATAATTCACCCCTCCACTTT.

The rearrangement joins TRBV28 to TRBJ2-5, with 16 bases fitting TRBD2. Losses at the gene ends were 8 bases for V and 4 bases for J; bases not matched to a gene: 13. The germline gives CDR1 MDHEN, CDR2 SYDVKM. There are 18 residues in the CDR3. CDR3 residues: CASDPGTSGGAVGETQYF. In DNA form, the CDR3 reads TGTGCCAGCGATCCCGGGACTAGCGGGGGGGCCGTAGGAGAGACCCAGTACTTC.